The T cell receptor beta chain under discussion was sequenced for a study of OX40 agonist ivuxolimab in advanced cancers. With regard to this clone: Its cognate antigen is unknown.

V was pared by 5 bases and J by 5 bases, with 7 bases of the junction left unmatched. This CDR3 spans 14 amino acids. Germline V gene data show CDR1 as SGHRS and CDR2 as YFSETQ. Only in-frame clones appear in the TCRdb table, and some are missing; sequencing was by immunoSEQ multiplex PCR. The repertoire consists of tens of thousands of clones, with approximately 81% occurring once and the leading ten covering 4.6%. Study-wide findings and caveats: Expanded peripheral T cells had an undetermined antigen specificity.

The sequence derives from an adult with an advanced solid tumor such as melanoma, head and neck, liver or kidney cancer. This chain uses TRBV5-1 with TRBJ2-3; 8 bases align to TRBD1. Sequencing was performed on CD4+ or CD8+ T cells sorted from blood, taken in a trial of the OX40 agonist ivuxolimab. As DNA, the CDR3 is TGCGCCAGCAGAAGGGACAGGAATGGAGATACGCAGTATTTT. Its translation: CASRRDRNGDTQYF. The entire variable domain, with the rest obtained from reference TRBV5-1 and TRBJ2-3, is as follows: KAGVTQTPRYLIKTRGQQVTLSCSPISGHRSVSWYQQTPGQGLQFLFEYFSETQRNKGNFPGRFSGRQFSNSRSEMNVSTLELGDSALYLCASRRDRNGDTQYFGPGTRLTVL.